This T cell receptor (beta chain) was documented in a study of T cell repertoires in cytomegalovirus infection. On the study more broadly: TCR beta signatures that were public indicated CMV infection and matching HLA type.

One entry per CDR3 protein results from TCRdb running MiXCR on the reads. The profile shows 150,000 to 200,000 distinct CDR3 sequences, approximately 20% of them singletons. The V gene lost 6 bases and the J gene lost 8 bases, with 11 bases spanning the gap. In germline, CDR1 is DFQATT, CDR2 SNEGSKA (reference sequence). CDR3 length equals 11 residues. This rearrangement joins TRBV20-1 to TRBJ2-4, with D maybe TRBD2 (6 bases). The TCR originated in a human donor in good health (CMV status not recorded). Some clones in this sample may be carry-over from other donors' samples. The source material was PBMCs. Here the CDR3 reads CSAGREDIQYF. The CDR3 DNA is TGCAGTGCCGGGAGAGAGGACATTCAGTACTTC.